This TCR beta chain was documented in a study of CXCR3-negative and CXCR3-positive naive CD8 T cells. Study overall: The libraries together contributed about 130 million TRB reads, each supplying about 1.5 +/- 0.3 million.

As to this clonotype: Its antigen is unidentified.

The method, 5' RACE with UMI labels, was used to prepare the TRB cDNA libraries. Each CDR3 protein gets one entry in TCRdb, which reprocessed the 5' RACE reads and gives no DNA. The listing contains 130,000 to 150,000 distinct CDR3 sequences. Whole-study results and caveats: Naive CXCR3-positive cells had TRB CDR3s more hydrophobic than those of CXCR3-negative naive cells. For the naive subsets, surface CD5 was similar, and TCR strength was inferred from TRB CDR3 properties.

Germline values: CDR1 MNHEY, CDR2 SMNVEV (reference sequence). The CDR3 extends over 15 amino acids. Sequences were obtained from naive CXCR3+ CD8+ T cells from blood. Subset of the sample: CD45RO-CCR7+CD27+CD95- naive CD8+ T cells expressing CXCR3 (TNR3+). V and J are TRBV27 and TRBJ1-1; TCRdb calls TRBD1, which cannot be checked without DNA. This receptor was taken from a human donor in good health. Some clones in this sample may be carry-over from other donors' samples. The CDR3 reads CASSRVWGMNTEAFF.